The 4 T cell receptor beta chains below come from one sample, sequenced in a study of vaccination and CD4 T cells after COVID-19. Sequencing of the DNA from cultured CD4+ T cells was carried out with the Oncomine TCR Beta short-read assay. TCRdb processed the PCR reads anew with MiXCR; each CDR3 protein has one entry. The profile covers 15,000 or so distinct CDR3 sequences, with roughly 29% appearing a single time and around 20% taken by the ten largest. Treatment here: roughly nine-day PBMC culture with coronavirus spike peptide pools or control peptides (ViraFEST assay). No antigen has been assigned to these receptors. Sequencing was performed on cultured CD4+ T cells from blood. All receptors derive from a human donor with COVID-19.

This clonotype turned up a few times. The genes are TRBV6-1 and TRBJ1-6, with 10 bases that match TRBD1. The V gene's germline CDR1 is MNHNS and CDR2 SASEGT. This CDR3 spans 14 amino acids. J was trimmed by 7 bases and V by 4 bases; bases with no gene match: 1. The CDR3 DNA follows: TGTGCCAGCAGTGCGACAGGGGGCAATTCACCCCTCCACTTT. This sequence encodes CASSATGGNSPLHF.

This clonotype has only a few counts. The chain combines TRBV10-3 with TRBJ2-3; 8 bases agree with TRBD2. The CDR3 is 16 residues long. Germline assignment: CDR1 ENHRY and CDR2 SYGVKD. The junction had 11 bases not matched to a gene; V was cut back by 6 bases and J by 3 bases. The CDR3 DNA sequence: TGTGCCATCAGGGAAGTCAGCGGGGGTATAACAGATACGCAGTATTTT. It encodes CAIREVSGGITDTQYF.

This chain uses TRBV20-1 with TRBJ2-1, with 9 bases aligning to TRBD1. The length of the CDR3 is 12 residues. Germline-derived CDR1 and CDR2 are DFQATT and SNEGSKA (reference sequence). The CDR3 reads CSRDRDYNEQFF. The CDR3 coding sequence is TGCAGCCGGGACAGGGACTACAATGAGCAGTTCTTC.

There are a few counts of this clonotype. The CDR3: CASQCLSSLHF. CDR3 DNA sequence: TGTGCCAGCCAATGCCTTTCGTCCCTCCACTTT. The chain joins TRBV21-1 to TRBJ1-6. TRBV21-1 is a listed pseudogene. This CDR3 comprises 11 residues.